These 32 T cell receptor beta chains were sequenced from one sample in a study of blood T cell repertoires in COVID-19. Clones were sequenced by immunoSEQ multiplex PCR, and TCRdb holds only the in-frame ones, with some missing. This table has about 240,000 clones, roughly 80% appearing once. The specimen was peripheral blood. Every receptor here comes from a woman aged 60 to 75 with active or convalescent COVID-19.

This chain connects TRBV19 to TRBJ1-1, with D uncertain. Germline V lookup: CDR1 LNHDA, CDR2 SQIVND (reference sequence). The CDR3 extends over 13 amino acids. Trimming removed 2 bases from V and 8 bases from J, with 12 bases in between. The CDR3 nucleotides are TGTGCCAGTAGTATAAACCTCCAGACAGAAGCTTTCTTT. Residues: CASSINLQTEAFF.

This clone is a singleton in its sample. CDR3 residues: CASSLGLEASTDTQYF. CDR3 in DNA: TGCGCCAGCAGCTTGGGACTAGAAGCTAGCACAGATACGCAGTATTTT. The V gene is TRBV5-1, the J gene TRBJ2-3, with a weak D call TRBD2 (6 bases). This CDR3 has 16 residues. CDR1 is SGHRS and CDR2 is YFSETQ in the germline V gene. The V end was cut by 0 bases, the J end by 0 bases, with 11 bases between. The full variable domain, rest sourced from reference TRBV5-1 and TRBJ2-3, is KAGVTQTPRYLIKTRGQQVTLSCSPISGHRSVSWYQQTPGQGLQFLFEYFSETQRNKGNFPGRFSGRQFSNSRSEMNVSTLELGDSALYLCASSLGLEASTDTQYFGPGTRLTVL.

The count of this clone is one. This chain connects TRBV3-1 (or the pseudogene TRBV3-2) to TRBJ1-1; D uncertain. CDR1 and CDR2 (germline): LGHDT, YNNKEL (reference sequence). Trimming stripped 3 bases from V and 4 bases from J, with 15 bases between. The CDR3 consists of 15 residues. CDR3 DNA sequence: TGTGCCAGCAGCCAGGGCTCTCGAGTTACCACTGAAGCTTTCTTT. This sequence encodes CASSQGSRVTTEAFF.

The rearrangement links TRBV2 to TRBJ1-2; D is unclear. Per germline, CDR1 SNHLY and CDR2 FYNNEI. Trimming pared 6 bases from V and 2 bases from J, leaving 7 bases between. This CDR3 has 12 residues. The CDR3 DNA reads as TGTGCCAGCAGACGGTTAAACTATGGCTACACCTTC. Amino acids: CASRRLNYGYTF.

V and J are TRBV10-3 and TRBJ1-2; D possibly corresponds to TRBD1 (6 bases). V was clipped by 3 bases and J by 4 bases, with 12 bases between them. The CDR3 has 14 residues. CDR1 and CDR2 (germline): ENHRY, SYGVKD. CDR3 in DNA: TGTGCCATCAGTGAAGGGGGTGTAGGCTATGGCTACACCTTC. Translating it yields CAISEGGVGYGYTF.

V is TRBV13 and J is TRBJ2-3, with D possibly being TRBD1 (7 bases). Germline V gene lookup returns CDR1 PRHDT and CDR2 FYEKMQ (reference sequence). V was clipped by 4 bases and J by 5 bases, with 19 bases between them. The CDR3 totals 16 residues. The chain's CDR3 is CASSSGQAEGRDTQYF. The CDR3 nucleotides read TGTGCCAGCAGCTCAGGACAGGCGGAGGGGAGAGATACGCAGTATTTT.

Notes on this clone: An end of the junction does not agree with germline; a read error may underlie this. This sequence joins TRBV7-2 and TRBJ2-5; 7 bases align to TRBD2. The CDR3 contains 14 residues. The germline gives CDR1 SGHTA, CDR2 FQGNSA. The CDR3 region is CASSLETRGTPWDF. The CDR3 nucleotides read TGTGCCAGCAGCTTAGAGACGCGGGGGACCCCCTGGGACTTC. Supplemented by reference TRBV7-2 and TRBJ2-5, the full variable domain reads GAGVSQSPSNKVTEKGKDVELRCDPISGHTALYWYRQSLGQGLEFLIYFQGNSAPDKSGLPSDRFSAERTGGSVSTLTIQRTQQEDSAVYLCASSLETRGTPWDFGPGTRLLVL.

The genes are TRBV19 and TRBJ1-3; 11 bases are shared with TRBD1. The CDR3 contains 14 residues. V was clipped by 7 bases and J by 5 bases; unmatched bases: 4. The germline CDR1 and CDR2 sequences are LNHDA and SQIVND (reference sequence). CDR3 amino acids: CASTGTGGRNTIYF. The CDR3 coding sequence is TGTGCCAGTACCGGGACAGGGGGTCGAAACACCATATATTTT. Combining the CDR3 with reference TRBV19 and TRBJ1-3 gives the whole variable domain DGGITQSPKYLFRKEGQNVTLSCEQNLNHDAMYWYRQDPGQGLRLIYYSQIVNDFQKGDIAEGYSVSREKKESFPLTVTSAQKNPTAFYLCASTGTGGRNTIYFGEGSWLTVV.

The chain couples TRBV7-8 to TRBJ2-1, with 10 bases that match TRBD1. Germline CDR1 reads SGHVS; CDR2 reads FQNEAQ. The CDR3 has 17 residues. V gave up 5 bases and J gave up 5 bases; unmatched junction bases: 12. This CDR3 is CASSRSRTGGTHNEQFF. The CDR3 DNA reads as TGTGCCAGCAGCCGATCTCGGACAGGGGGGACTCACAATGAGCAGTTCTTC.

The gene calls are TRBV6-1 and TRBJ2-7; D not certain. The CDR3 is 15 residues long. The germline CDR1 and CDR2 sequences are MNHNS and SASEGT. V dropped 3 bases and J dropped 0 bases, with 12 bases sitting between them. This chain's CDR3 is CASSEQVQSSYEQYF. The CDR3 DNA reads TGTGCCAGCAGTGAGCAGGTTCAGAGCTCCTACGAGCAGTACTTC.

V and J are TRBV14 and TRBJ1-2, with D maybe TRBD1 (6 bases). Germline-derived CDR1 and CDR2 are SGHDN and FVKESK. The CDR3 runs 16 residues. Trimming shortened V by 5 bases and J by 3 bases, and 19 bases separated the two germline ends. The CDR3 protein is CASSYNHRAPHYGYTF. The CDR3 nucleotides are TGTGCCAGCAGCTATAACCACAGGGCCCCTCACTATGGCTACACCTTC.

The CDR3 bases are TGTGCCTGGAGTCCCCGGGTCCACAATGAGCAGTTCTTC. Translated, it gives CAWSPRVHNEQFF. This chain connects TRBV30 to TRBJ2-1, with D unclear. Trimming shortened V by 2 bases and J by 5 bases, and 10 bases separated the two germline ends. The CDR3 extends over 13 amino acids. Germline V CDR1 and CDR2: GTSNPN, SVGIG (reference sequence).

The J gene is TRBJ1-2, the V gene TRBV3-1 (or the pseudogene TRBV3-2); 8 positions match TRBD1. The CDR3 has 14 residues. CDR1 and CDR2 from the germline V gene are LGHDT and YNNKEL (reference sequence). V shed 0 bases and J 7 bases; nucleotides not matched to a gene: 4. DNA for the CDR3: TGTGCCAGCAGCCAAGATCCCAGGGGGCCTGGCTACACCTTC. This encodes CASSQDPRGPGYTF.

The J gene is TRBJ1-5, the V gene TRBV6-6; unclear D gene. The germline V and J ends were trimmed by 8 bases and 0 bases, with 11 bases remaining between them. Germline V gene sequence: CDR1 MNHNY, CDR2 SVGAGI (reference sequence). The CDR3 has 14 residues. CDR3: CASGLRSSNQPQHF. The CDR3 nucleotides are TGTGCCAGCGGACTTAGGAGTAGCAATCAGCCCCAGCATTTT.

The chain uses TRBV6-2 or TRBV6-3 and TRBJ1-6; 9 nucleotides match TRBD1. V was pared by 4 bases and J by 10 bases, with 11 bases of the junction left unmatched. The germline V gene encodes CDR1 MNHEY and CDR2 SVGEGT. CDR3 length: 16 residues. The CDR3 DNA follows: TGTGCCAGCAGTTCCCCCGGGACAGGGCGTTCGTCACCCCTCCACTTT. Its protein product is CASSSPGTGRSSPLHF.

This chain connects TRBV5-5 to TRBJ2-7; D not certain. Germline assignment: CDR1 SGHKS and CDR2 YYEKEE (reference sequence). Trimming took off 1 base at V and 2 bases at J, with 4 bases between the two ends. The CDR3 totals 12 residues. CDR3 nucleotide sequence: TGTGCCAGCAGCTTGTCGGCCTACGAGCAGTACTTC. This encodes CASSLSAYEQYF. Combining the CDR3 with reference TRBV5-5 and TRBJ2-7 gives the whole variable domain DAGVTQSPTHLIKTRGQQVTLRCSPISGHKSVSWYQQVLGQGPQFIFQYYEKEERGRGNFPDRFSARQFPNYSSELNVNALLLGDSALYLCASSLSAYEQYFGPGTRLTVT.

The V and J genes are TRBV5-8 and TRBJ2-1; tentative D call: TRBD2 (6 bases). The germline CDR1 and CDR2 sequences are SGHTS and YDEGEE. The CDR3 spans 14 residues. The V end lost 3 bases, the J end lost 7 bases, and 14 bases lay between the germline ends. CDR3: CASSSRRGINEQFF. The CDR3 DNA reads TGTGCCAGCAGCTCCCGCCGGGGGATTAATGAGCAGTTCTTC.

The chain links TRBV10-3 to TRBJ2-3; D is perhaps TRBD2 (7 bases). V was shortened by 9 bases and J by 7 bases, with 11 bases between the two germline ends. The CDR3 runs 11 residues. Germline CDR1 is ENHRY and CDR2 is SYGVKD. CDR3 bases: TGTGCCATACAGGGAGGGAATACGCAGTATTTT. Protein sequence: CAIQGGNTQYF.

V usage is TRBV7-6 and J usage is TRBJ2-5, with D possibly TRBD1 on 6 matching bases. The germline V gene has CDR1 SGHVS and CDR2 FNYEAQ. This CDR3 comprises 13 residues. V lost 4 bases to trimming and J lost 4 bases, with 10 bases between them. The CDR3 DNA reads TGTGCCAGCAGCTGGGTAGGGGGAGAGACCCAGTACTTC. This codes for CASSWVGGETQYF.

This sequence joins TRBV7-3 and TRBJ2-3; D is unresolved. Germline V gene sequence: CDR1 SGHTA, CDR2 FQGTGA. V was cut by 5 bases and J by 2 bases, with 5 bases left in between. The CDR3 length is 12 residues. The CDR3 spells CASSPNTDTQYF. The CDR3 region has the DNA TGTGCCAGCAGCCCCAACACAGATACGCAGTATTTT.

The chain joins TRBV6-1 to TRBJ2-5, with D possibly matching TRBD1 (6 bases). Trimming removed 3 bases from V and 4 bases from J, with 12 bases in between. CDR1 MNHNS and CDR2 SASEGT come from the germline V gene. CDR3 length equals 14 residues. CDR3 in amino acids: CASSDRGLGETQYF. For the CDR3, the DNA is TGTGCCAGCAGTGACAGGGGTCTAGGAGAGACCCAGTACTTC.

The chain recombines TRBV18 with TRBJ2-3, with 14 bases aligning to TRBD2. There are 17 residues in the CDR3. J was trimmed by 2 bases and V by 6 bases; bases with no gene match: 7. Germline V CDR1 and CDR2: KGHSH, LQKENI. The CDR3 sequence: CASSQGTSGGTTDTQYF. The CDR3 DNA reads as TGTGCCAGCTCCCAGGGGACTAGCGGGGGAACCACAGATACGCAGTATTTT.

The chain combines TRBV4-1 with TRBJ1-2; D remains ambiguous. V lost 2 bases and J lost 3, with 10 bases in between. The CDR3 has 14 residues. Germline V lookup: CDR1 MGHRA, CDR2 YSYEKL. This CDR3 is CASSQITADYGYTF. CDR3 in DNA: TGCGCCAGCAGCCAAATAACAGCCGACTATGGCTACACCTTC.

The chain recombines TRBV27 with TRBJ1-2; 7 bases match TRBD1. CDR3 size: 17 residues. With 5 bases clipped from V and 1 base from J, the junction kept 13 bases outside the gene matches. Germline values: CDR1 MNHEY, CDR2 SMNVEV (reference sequence). DNA for the CDR3: TGTGCCAGCAGTCAAACCCCTGGGACAGTTCTTAACTATGGCTACACCTTC. It encodes CASSQTPGTVLNYGYTF.

This clone was recorded only once. The rearrangement joins TRBV6-5 to TRBJ1-5; D is undetermined. This CDR3 is built from 15 residues. CDR1 is MNHEY, CDR2 SVGAGI, per germline. V lost 6 bases, J lost 5 bases, and 17 bases lay in between. This CDR3 is CASSRRVGRDQPQHF. CDR3 nucleotide sequence: TGTGCCAGCAGCCGTCGGGTGGGGAGGGATCAGCCCCAGCATTTT.

The chain carries TRBV19 and TRBJ1-4; tentative D call: TRBD1 (6 bases). Germline V gene sequence: CDR1 LNHDA, CDR2 SQIVND (reference sequence). V was pared by 5 bases and J by 6 bases, with 10 bases between. This CDR3 comprises 13 residues. The CDR3 protein is CASSHRTDEKLFF. The CDR3 region has the DNA TGTGCCAGTAGTCACCGGACAGATGAAAAACTGTTTTTT. Full variable domain (rest looked up from reference TRBV19 and TRBJ1-4): DGGITQSPKYLFRKEGQNVTLSCEQNLNHDAMYWYRQDPGQGLRLIYYSQIVNDFQKGDIAEGYSVSREKKESFPLTVTSAQKNPTAFYLCASSHRTDEKLFFGSGTQLSVL.

V usage is TRBV7-9 and J usage is TRBJ1-6; 10 positions match TRBD1. The CDR3 is 17 amino acids. Germline CDR1 SEHNR, CDR2 FQNEAQ (reference sequence). V trimming: 5 bases; J trimming: 8 bases; junction bases outside the gene matches: 12. The CDR3 DNA reads as TGTGCCAGCAGCCTAGGGGGGACAGGGGTACGTGATTCACCCCTCCACTTT. Translation gives CASSLGGTGVRDSPLHF.

This clone was counted a single time. The rearrangement joins TRBV10-1 to TRBJ1-2; no definite D call. V lost 3 bases to trimming and J lost 4 bases, with 3 bases between them. The CDR3 runs to 11 residues. Germline loops: CDR1 WNHNN, CDR2 SYGVQD (reference sequence). For the CDR3, the DNA is TGCGCCAGCAGTGACGGCTATGGCTACACCTTC. Translation gives CASSDGYGYTF.

This sequence joins TRBV27 and TRBJ1-2; TRBD1 matches at 11 bases. Per germline, CDR1 MNHEY and CDR2 SMNVEV (reference sequence). J was trimmed by 3 bases and V by 3 bases; bases with no gene match: 9. This CDR3 spans 17 amino acids. The CDR3 bases are TGTGCCAGCAGTTTGGGACAGGGGGGAAGTGTCTACTATGGCTACACCTTC. Translation gives CASSLGQGGSVYYGYTF.

The chain joins TRBV6-5 to TRBJ1-2, with 7 positions matching TRBD1. The CDR3 totals 14 residues. Germline V gene data show CDR1 as MNHEY and CDR2 as SVGAGI. Trimming took 10 bases from V and 2 from J; bases not matched to a gene: 10. The CDR3 reads CATQGPTGNYGYTF. CDR3 DNA: TGTGCCACCCAGGGGCCGACAGGGAACTATGGCTACACCTTC.

This clone was seen once. The chain carries TRBV23-1 and TRBJ2-1, with a possible D match to TRBD2 (6 bases). TRBV23-1 is an ORF; its function is uncertain. The CDR3 totals 12 residues. The ends were cut back, 8 bases at V and 6 bases at J, with 11 bases in the middle. The CDR3, as DNA: TGCGCCAGCGAAACCGGGGGCAATGAGCAGTTCTTC. It is translated as CASETGGNEQFF.

This chain connects TRBV29-1 to TRBJ1-1; D gene ambiguous. The V end was cut by 7 bases, the J end by 7 bases, with 19 bases between. This CDR3 has 13 amino acids. In germline, CDR1 is SQVTM, CDR2 ANQGSEA. In DNA, the CDR3 is TGCAGCGCCGCCCCTTCTCGAGACTTTGAAGCTTTCTTT. It yields the protein CSAAPSRDFEAFF.